This record concerns one T cell receptor (beta chain) sequence. Its target is unknown. The study ran its PCR with 60 Vbeta and 13 Jbeta primers. Libraries were prepared by immunoSEQ multiplex PCR; TCRdb keeps only in-frame clonotypes and omits some of them. Found here are roughly 130,000 clones, roughly 70% of them singletons; the top ten hold approximately 2%. This CDR3 has 15 amino acids. Looked up from germline, CDR1 is SEHNR and CDR2 is FQNEAQ (reference sequence). The V gene lost 10 bases and the J gene lost 2 bases, with 21 bases spanning the gap. The data derive from a study of cytomegalovirus exposure and HLA in healthy donors. General study points: Whilst most TCR sequences proved rare, a subset of public TCRs occurred across many donors.

Sequencing was performed on PBMCs. The chain has TRBV7-9 and TRBJ2-7, with D perhaps matching TRBD1 (6 bases). The clonotype was recovered from a woman in her thirties or forties in good health and CMV-seropositive. CDR3 region: CATASAGEFPYEQYF. CDR3 DNA: TGTGCCACCGCCTCGGCAGGGGAGTTTCCCTACGAGCAGTACTTC.